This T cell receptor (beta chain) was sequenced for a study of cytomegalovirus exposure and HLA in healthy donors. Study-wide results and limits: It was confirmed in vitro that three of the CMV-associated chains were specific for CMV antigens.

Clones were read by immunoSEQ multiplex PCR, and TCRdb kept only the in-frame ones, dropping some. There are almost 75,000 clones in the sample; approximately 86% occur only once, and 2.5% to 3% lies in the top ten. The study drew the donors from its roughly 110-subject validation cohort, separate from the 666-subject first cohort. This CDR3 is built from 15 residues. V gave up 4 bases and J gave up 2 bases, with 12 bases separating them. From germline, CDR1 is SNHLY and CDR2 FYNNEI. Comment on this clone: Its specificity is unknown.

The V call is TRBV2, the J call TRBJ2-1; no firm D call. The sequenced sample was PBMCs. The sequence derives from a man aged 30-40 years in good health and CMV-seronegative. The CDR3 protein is CASSVGAATYNEQFF. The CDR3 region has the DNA TGTGCCAGCAGTGTCGGCGCGGCCACCTACAATGAGCAGTTCTTC. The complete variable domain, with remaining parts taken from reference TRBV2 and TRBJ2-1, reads EPEVTQTPSHQVTQMGQEVILRCVPISNHLYFYWYRQILGQKVEFLVSFYNNEISEKSEIFDDQFSVERPDGSNFTLKIRSTKLEDSAMYFCASSVGAATYNEQFFGPGTRLTVL.